This is a list of T cell receptor beta chains from one sample in a study of a mutant IDH1 vaccine in newly diagnosed glioma. The antigens of these receptors remain unknown. TCRdb's table, derived via immunoSEQ multiplex PCR, lists solely in-frame clones and lacks some. Of tens of thousands of clones in the sample, 60% to 80% were seen once. The sample in question was PBMCs, obtained from a glioma patient whose treatment included an IDH1 peptide vaccine. Receptors originate from a woman between 18 and 29 years old with glioma. Both conserved end residues are part of each CDR3. The D gene is left open where the match is weak. Size values are once, few and many counts, or a class for expanded clones, and some rows have none.

CDR3nt,CDR3aa,j_gene,v_gene,abundance,d_gene
TGTGCCTGGAGTGGAGGGACAGGGCTTCAGCCCCAGCATTTT,CAWSGGTGLQPQHF,TRBJ1-5,TRBV30,NA,TRBD1
TGTGCCAGCAGCTTATCTACCGCTAAAGAGACCCAGTACTTC,CASSLSTAKETQYF,TRBJ2-5,TRBV7-2,NA,NA
TGTGCCAGCAGCTTCCTGGGGACAGGGGGCAAAGGGGAGCTGTTTTTT,CASSFLGTGGKGELFF,TRBJ2-2,TRBV7-2,NA,TRBD1
TGTGCCAGTAGTACAGATAAGGGGCTAACGCAGTATTTT,CASSTDKGLTQYF,TRBJ2-3,TRBV19,NA,NA
TGTGCCAGCAGCTTAGGCGACCGAGGTACGCAGTATTTT,CASSLGDRGTQYF,TRBJ2-3,TRBV11-3,NA,NA
TGTGCCAGCTCACTCTTCGGGGAGGGTAGACGCACTGAAGCTTTCTTT,CASSLFGEGRRTEAFF,TRBJ1-1,TRBV18,NA,NA
TGTGCCAGCACTAAAGGGTATGGCTACACCTTC,CASTKGYGYTF,TRBJ1-2,TRBV6-5,NA,NA
TGTGCCAGCAGCTTATTAAACACAGATACGCAGTATTTT,CASSLLNTDTQYF,TRBJ2-3,TRBV7-9,NA,NA
TGTGCCAGCAGCTTAAAAAGCGGGAGGGCCAATGAGCAGTTCTTC,CASSLKSGRANEQFF,TRBJ2-1,TRBV5-6,once,TRBD2
TGTGCCAGCAGGGGGCTCAGTAGCACCGGGGAGCTGTTTTTT,CASRGLSSTGELFF,TRBJ2-2,TRBV2,few,NA
TGTGCCAGCAGCGGCGTGGGGAATAATTCACCCCTCCACTTT,CASSGVGNNSPLHF,TRBJ1-6,TRBV9,NA,NA
TGTGCCAGCAGCCAGGAAACCCCGGGACCCTACGAGCAGTACTTC,CASSQETPGPYEQYF,TRBJ2-7,TRBV4-2,NA,NA
TGTGCCAGTTTAGACCAACCCCACTCCTACAATGAGCAGTTCTTC,CASLDQPHSYNEQFF,TRBJ2-1,TRBV7-2,NA,NA
TGCGCCAGCAGCCTGGACGGGACAGGGCGAACTGAAGCTTTCTTT,CASSLDGTGRTEAFF,TRBJ1-1,TRBV5-1,NA,TRBD1
TGCGCCAGCAGCCAAGTGGACTTGGGCTTTGGCAATGAGCAGTTCTTC,CASSQVDLGFGNEQFF,TRBJ2-1,TRBV4-1,NA,NA
TGCAGCGAGGTGCGGCAGGATACTAACTATGGCTACACCTTC,CSEVRQDTNYGYTF,TRBJ1-2,TRBV29-1,NA,NA
TGTGCCAGCAGCTTTGGGACAGGGAATTCACCCCTCCACTTT,CASSFGTGNSPLHF,TRBJ1-6,TRBV13,NA,TRBD1
TGTGCCAGCAGTTCGGGACTAGCGGACCAAGAGACCCAGTACTTC,CASSSGLADQETQYF,TRBJ2-5,TRBV2,NA,TRBD2
TGTGCCAGCAGCTTTATGGCAGATACGCAGTATTTT,CASSFMADTQYF,TRBJ2-3,TRBV7-3,NA,NA
TGCGCCAGCAGCCAAGAGCAAGGGGCTTATGGCTACACCTTC,CASSQEQGAYGYTF,TRBJ1-2,TRBV4-1,NA,NA
TGTGCCAGTAGTACTAGCGGGGGAGGGCAGGAGCAGTTCTTC,CASSTSGGGQEQFF,TRBJ2-1,TRBV19,NA,TRBD2
TGCGCCAGCAGTACTGGACAGGGGACAACTAATGAAAAACTGTTTTTT,CASSTGQGTTNEKLFF,TRBJ1-4,TRBV10-1,few,TRBD1
TGCAGCGTTGTATGGGAACGAGGGCAGCCCCAGCATTTT,CSVVWERGQPQHF,TRBJ1-5,TRBV29-1,NA,NA
TGTGCCAGCAGCAGAACAAGAACTAGCACAGATACGCAGTATTTT,CASSRTRTSTDTQYF,TRBJ2-3,TRBV7-2,NA,NA
TGCAGCGTTGAAAAGGGAACTGAAGCTTTCTTT,CSVEKGTEAFF,TRBJ1-1,TRBV29-1,few,NA
TGTGCCAGCAGGCGAGACGGCGGCTACACCTTC,CASRRDGGYTF,TRBJ1-2,TRBV7-2,few,NA
TGTGCCAGCAGCGTGCAAGGGAGTACCGTGAACACTGAAGCTTTCTTT,CASSVQGSTVNTEAFF,TRBJ1-1,TRBV9,NA,NA
TGTGCCAGCAGTGAAGGGCAGGGATACACTGAAGCTTTCTTT,CASSEGQGYTEAFF,TRBJ1-1,TRBV2,few,NA
TGTGCCAGCAGTGACATGGCATATGGGACCCAGTACTTC,CASSDMAYGTQYF,TRBJ2-5,TRBV25-1,NA,NA
TGTGCCAGCAGCGTGGGCTTAGGGGGCAGCTATGGCTACACCTTC,CASSVGLGGSYGYTF,TRBJ1-2,TRBV9,NA,TRBD1
TGTGCCAGCAGTGGAGGACAGGGGGCGGGAGAGACCCAGTACTTC,CASSGGQGAGETQYF,TRBJ2-5,TRBV2,once,TRBD1
TGTGCCAGCAGCGCCCACAGTAACACTGAAGCTTTCTTT,CASSAHSNTEAFF,TRBJ1-1,TRBV9,NA,NA
TGTGCCAGCAGCTCATGGGGGGGAGGCGAGCAGTACTTC,CASSSWGGGEQYF,TRBJ2-7,TRBV5-4,once,TRBD2
TGTGCCAGCAGTTATGGACTAGGCGCCTACGAGCAGTACTTC,CASSYGLGAYEQYF,TRBJ2-7,TRBV6-5,NA,TRBD2
TGTGCCAGCAGCTTAAGGTCCAGCGGGTCGGGCACCGGGGAGCTGTTTTTT,CASSLRSSGSGTGELFF,TRBJ2-2,TRBV7-2,NA,NA
TGTGCCAGCAGTGTGACAGGGAGTGAGCAGTACTTC,CASSVTGSEQYF,TRBJ2-7,TRBV6-6,NA,TRBD1
TGTGCCAGCAGCGACAGGGCCACCTTTAACTATGGCTACACCTTC,CASSDRATFNYGYTF,TRBJ1-2,TRBV2,NA,TRBD1
TGTGCCAGCAGCTCCGGACACACAGGGGCTCGGTACGAGCAGTACTTC,CASSSGHTGARYEQYF,TRBJ2-7,TRBV13,NA,TRBD1
TGTGCCAGCAGCTTGGCTTATAATTCACCCCTCCACTTT,CASSLAYNSPLHF,TRBJ1-6,TRBV5-6,NA,NA
TGTGCCAGCTCACCACCTCCAGATACGCAGTATTTT,CASSPPPDTQYF,TRBJ2-3,TRBV18,few,NA
TGTGCCACCCAGACAGAAAACACAGATACGCAGTATTTT,CATQTENTDTQYF,TRBJ2-3,TRBV2,NA,NA